The T cell receptor (beta chain) described here comes from a study of lymphopenia after photon versus proton radiotherapy. The method was immunoSEQ multiplex PCR; TCRdb's version includes in-frame clones alone and lacks a portion of them. The sample yields about 58,000 clones, roughly 84% seen once. Comment on this clone: Its cognate antigen is unknown.

Germline lookup yields CDR1 SGHTA and CDR2 FQGNSA. The CDR3 loop spans 18 amino acids. Trimming removed 2 bases from V and 5 bases from J, with 25 bases in between. Whole-study findings and limits: Post-nadir TCR diversity decline inversely tracked overall survival among those who died. Survival link was tested only in deceased patients; proton benefit remains a possibility.

This specimen was peripheral blood, taken from a patient treated with proton-based radiotherapy. The chain has TRBV7-2 and TRBJ2-7, with a possible D match to TRBD2 (5 bases). This sequence originates from a man aged 60 to 69 with pancreatic cancer. CDR3: CASSLNPKAGYPSHEQYF. The CDR3 coding sequence is TGTGCCAGCAGCTTAAATCCTAAGGCGGGCTATCCTTCCCACGAGCAGTACTTC. Drawing the rest from reference TRBV7-2 and TRBJ2-7, the complete variable domain is GAGVSQSPSNKVTEKGKDVELRCDPISGHTALYWYRQSLGQGLEFLIYFQGNSAPDKSGLPSDRFSAERTGGSVSTLTIQRTQQEDSAVYLCASSLNPKAGYPSHEQYFGPGTRLTVT.